Included here is one T cell receptor (beta chain) sequence, with context. These data come from a study of blood T cell repertoires in COVID-19. Study-wide context: The United States, Italy and Spain were the sources of the acute and convalescent COVID-19 samples. In each case, the material was cDNA or gDNA derived from T cells, B-cell-depleted T cells, or PBMCs.

The length of the CDR3 is 13 residues. Trimming took 2 bases from V and 8 from J, leaving 10 bases between them. The germline CDR1 and CDR2 sequences are LGHNA and YSLEER. Produced via immunoSEQ multiplex PCR; TCRdb's table is partial and in-frame only. The table has around 190,000 clones, more than 70% seen once; the top ten hold approximately 4.4%. The sequenced sample was peripheral blood. The TCR comes from a human donor in a cohort sampled during active COVID-19. The V call is TRBV4-3, the J call TRBJ2-1, with D possibly TRBD2 on 5 matching bases. The chain's CDR3 is CASSQSLAYEQFF. The CDR3 DNA reads TGCGCCAGCAGCCAAAGCCTAGCCTATGAGCAGTTCTTC.